The 15 T cell receptor beta chains below were found in one sample sequenced in a study of T cell repertoires in ileal Crohn's disease. Clones were read by immunoSEQ multiplex PCR, and TCRdb kept only the in-frame ones, dropping some. The sample carries some 4,200 clones, roughly 82% recorded once. Specimen: ileal tissue. These receptors came from an adult with Crohn's disease.

This clone has more than one count but fewer than ten. The chain is built from TRBV7-6 and TRBJ1-6, with a tentative D call TRBD1 (5 bases). Germline loops: CDR1 SGHVS, CDR2 FNYEAQ. This CDR3 has 14 amino acids. V lost 4 bases, J lost 7 bases, and 11 bases lay in between. CDR3 bases: TGTGCCAGCAGCTCCCTGGGGGGGAATTCACCCCTCCACTTT. Protein sequence: CASSSLGGNSPLHF.

The gene calls are TRBV4-3 and TRBJ2-5, with D perhaps TRBD1 (5 bases). V was pared by 4 bases and J by 2 bases, with 11 bases between. CDR1 LGHNA and CDR2 YSLEER come from the germline V gene. The length of the CDR3 is 14 residues. CDR3 residues: CASSLLGQQETQYF. CDR3 DNA sequence: TGCGCCAGCAGCCTGCTGGGGCAGCAAGAGACCCAGTACTTC.

The chain combines TRBV7-9 with TRBJ1-5, with a possible D match to TRBD1 (5 bases). V was pared by 5 bases and J by 2 bases, with 13 bases between. The CDR3 totals 15 residues. Germline lookup yields CDR1 SEHNR and CDR2 FQNEAQ (reference sequence). The CDR3 here is CASSPAGGGNQPQHF. As DNA, the CDR3 is TGTGCCAGCAGCCCTGCGGGGGGTGGCAATCAGCCCCAGCATTTT.

The chain employs TRBV4-3 and TRBJ1-1, with a possible D match to TRBD1 (5 bases). Germline CDR1 and CDR2: LGHNA and YSLEER. V was trimmed by 1 base and J by 4 bases, leaving 13 bases between them. CDR3 length: 15 residues. The CDR3 sequence: CASSQGQGWSTEAFF. In DNA, the CDR3 is TGCGCCAGCAGCCAAGGGCAGGGATGGAGCACTGAAGCTTTCTTT.

This sequence joins TRBV6-1 and TRBJ1-1; the D is unclear. Trimming took 2 bases from V and 5 from J, leaving 6 bases between them. From germline, CDR1 is MNHNS and CDR2 SASEGT. This CDR3 is 12 amino acids long. The CDR3 loop is CASSEWETEAFF. The CDR3 region has the DNA TGTGCCAGCAGTGAATGGGAGACTGAAGCTTTCTTT.

The V call is TRBV29-1, the J call TRBJ1-2; TRBD1 is a possible D gene (5 bases). The ends were cut back, 2 bases at V and 4 bases at J, with 8 bases in the middle. This CDR3 region has 12 residues. Germline assignment: CDR1 SQVTM and CDR2 ANQGSEA. CDR3 nucleotide sequence: TGCAGCGTTGAAAGGGGTAGCTATGGCTACACCTTC. Its protein is CSVERGSYGYTF.

The V gene is TRBV28, the J gene TRBJ1-1, with 8 bases identical to TRBD1. V was clipped by 7 bases and J by 5 bases; unmatched bases: 9. CDR3 length: 14 amino acids. Germline loops: CDR1 MDHEN, CDR2 SYDVKM. The CDR3 here is CASKPGGAWTEAFF. For the CDR3, the DNA is TGTGCCAGCAAACCAGGGGGCGCGTGGACTGAAGCTTTCTTT. Full variable domain (rest looked up from reference TRBV28 and TRBJ1-1): DVKVTQSSRYLVKRTGEKVFLECVQDMDHENMFWYRQDPGLGLRLIYFSYDVKMKEKGDIPEGYSVSREKKERFSLILESASTNQTSMYLCASKPGGAWTEAFFGQGTRLTVV.

Note on this clone: Compared with germline, one end of the junction differs, possibly owing to a read error. V is TRBV11-2 and J is TRBJ1-5; D is possibly TRBD1 (6 bases). CDR1 and CDR2 (germline): SGHAT, FQNNGV. CDR3 length: 13 residues. CDR3 nucleotides: TGTGCCAGCAGCGAGGGGGACAATCGGCCCCAGCATTTT. This translates into CASSEGDNRPQHF. The full variable domain, completed using reference TRBV11-2 and TRBJ1-5, is EAGVAQSPRYKIIEKRQSVAFWCNPISGHATLYWYQQILGQGPKLLIQFQNNGVVDDSQLPKDRFSAERLKGVDSTLKIQPAKLEDSAVYLCASSEGDNRPQHFGDGTRLSIL.

The genes are TRBV10-2 and TRBJ2-1, with TRBD2 matching over 9 bases. The junction had 9 bases not matched to a gene; V was cut back by 8 bases and J by 7 bases. The CDR3 has 14 amino acids. The germline CDR1 and CDR2 sequences are WSHSY and SAAADI. CDR3 region: CASRGTSRLNEQFF. In DNA form, the CDR3 reads TGCGCCAGCCGAGGGACTAGCAGATTAAATGAGCAGTTCTTC.

This chain connects TRBV19 to TRBJ2-7; 8 nucleotides match TRBD1. CDR3 length equals 14 residues. CDR1 LNHDA and CDR2 SQIVND come from the germline V gene (reference sequence). The V gene end was trimmed by 4 bases and the J gene end by 5 bases; junction bases not matched to a gene: 7. This CDR3 reads CASSTQGGIDEQYF. DNA for the CDR3: TGTGCCAGTAGTACACAGGGGGGTATCGACGAGCAGTACTTC.

This chain joins TRBV7-2 and TRBJ2-3; no definite D call. Germline values: CDR1 SGHTA, CDR2 FQGNSA. Deletions cut 2 bases from V and 0 bases from J, with 6 bases between. The CDR3 loop spans 14 amino acids. For the CDR3, the DNA is TGTGCCAGCAGCTTACTTCCTAGCACAGATACGCAGTATTTT. Translating it yields CASSLLPSTDTQYF.

This clone came up once. The J gene is TRBJ2-3, the V gene TRBV7-3; unclear D gene. Per germline, CDR1 SGHTA and CDR2 FQGTGA. Trimming took 5 bases from V and 2 from J, leaving 5 bases between them. CDR3 length: 12 amino acids. This CDR3 is CASSLDTDTQYF. In nucleotides, the CDR3 is TGTGCCAGCAGCCTAGACACAGATACGCAGTATTTT.

V gene TRBV6-1 combines with J gene TRBJ2-7, with 8 bases lining up with TRBD1. Looked up from germline, CDR1 is MNHNS and CDR2 is SASEGT. The CDR3 spans 14 residues. The trim removed 1 base at V and 2 bases at J, leaving 1 base unmatched. The CDR3 DNA sequence: TGTGCCAGCAGTGAAGGGACAGGGACCTACGAGCAGTACTTC. Translated, it gives CASSEGTGTYEQYF.

The chain combines TRBV18 with TRBJ1-2, with 7 nucleotides matching TRBD1. CDR1 is KGHSH and CDR2 is LQKENI in the germline V gene. The CDR3 contains 14 residues. V was clipped by 1 base and J by 2 bases; unmatched bases: 1. The CDR3, as DNA: TGTGCCAGCTCACCACAACAGGGGAACTATGGCTACACCTTC. It encodes CASSPQQGNYGYTF.

Remarks on this clone: This sample includes further DNA sequences coding for the same CDR3. The J gene is TRBJ1-2, the V gene TRBV4-3; a weak D match, TRBD1 (6 bases). The CDR3 covers 15 residues. Germline V CDR1 and CDR2: LGHNA, YSLEER. Trimming left V 1 base short and J 8 bases short, with 17 bases between. The CDR3 loop is CASSQAFEGRGGYTF. The CDR3 bases are TGCGCCAGCAGCCAAGCCTTCGAGGGGAGGGGGGGCTACACCTTC.